This TCR beta chain was sequenced for a study of blood T cell repertoires in COVID-19. Libraries were prepared by immunoSEQ multiplex PCR; TCRdb keeps only in-frame clonotypes and omits some of them. The table has approximately 52,000 clones, 85% seen once. The receptor was derived from a human donor in a cohort sampled during active COVID-19. Sequenced: peripheral blood.

CDR3 in DNA: TGTGCCAGCAGTACATCGGGCGGGGCAAGCACCGGGGAGCTGTTTTTT. Amino acids: CASSTSGGASTGELFF. The chain is built from TRBV16 and TRBJ2-2; possibly TRBD2 for D (6 bases). Per the germline V gene, CDR1 is KGHSY and CDR2 is FQNENV. Trimming took 6 bases from V and 4 from J, leaving 18 bases between them. The CDR3 runs to 16 residues.